Sequencing of this T cell receptor beta chain was carried out in a study of T cells in Graves' hyperthyroidism and ophthalmopathy. Regarding the study as a whole: Using 13 V-J features, a model discriminated ophthalmopathy from stable hyperthyroidism.

The table lists this clonotype with many counts. The antigen remains undetermined. What was amplified from RNA transcripts were TCR beta CDR3 regions. RT-PCR in the first round (using the HTBI primer set) targeted the TCR CDR3. MiXCR, run by TCRdb on the multiplex PCR reads, gives a single entry per CDR3 protein. Found here are more than 500,000 distinct CDR3 sequences, roughly 15% of them singletons; the top ten hold about 29%. Sequencing was carried out using blood. This clonotype was obtained from a woman aged 25 to 39 with Graves' ophthalmopathy.

As DNA, the CDR3 is TGTGCCAGCAGTTCAACCCACTCAAGACGGTTGAACACTGAAGCTTTCTTT. Translated, it gives CASSSTHSRRLNTEAFF. The J gene is TRBJ1-1, the V gene TRBV28; D is unclear. This CDR3 has 17 residues. In germline, CDR1 is MDHEN, CDR2 SYDVKM. V was trimmed by 4 bases and J by 0 bases, leaving 18 bases between them.